The rows below give T cell receptor beta chains drawn from one sample of a study of early T cells in non-severe SARS-CoV-2 infection. MiXCR, applied by TCRdb to the 5' RACE reads, yields one record per CDR3 protein. In the table there are over 30,000 distinct CDR3 sequences, about 3.9% of which are singletons. Sequencing input: whole blood. These TCRs come from an adult who was a healthcare worker with PCR-confirmed SARS-CoV-2 infection or an uninfected control (not recorded which). Each CDR3 is given without its conserved first and last residue. Each record gives: J gene, CDR3 length, V gene, CDR3 protein.

TRBJ2-7,16,TRBV6-6,ASSYSRITGALPYEQY
TRBJ2-1,13,TRBV5-1,ASSYGLAGYNEQF
TRBJ2-3,14,TRBV6-2/TRBV6-3,ASSYGTSGGTDTQY
TRBJ2-3,11,TRBV9,ASSVGGADTQY
TRBJ2-7,12,TRBV6-2/TRBV6-3,ASTRSALPYEQY
TRBJ2-1,9,TRBV2,ASRPGGEQF
TRBJ1-4,11,TRBV19,ASRWAGDEKLF
TRBJ2-3,12,TRBV21-1,ASSKGGGRDTQY
TRBJ2-5,12,TRBV7-3,ASSLSGTEETQY
TRBJ2-6,15,TRBV20-1,SATTGQSFSGANVLT
TRBJ1-1,9,TRBV6-2/TRBV6-3,ASTLGTEAF
TRBJ2-7,10,TRBV5-6,ASSAGPPEQY
TRBJ2-7,10,TRBV7-9,ASSLGVGEQY
TRBJ1-2,13,TRBV5-1,ASSVNVEGARGYT
TRBJ2-3,10,TRBV7-9,ASSPDTDTQY
TRBJ2-3,13,TRBV5-4,ASSLEASSTDTQY
TRBJ1-3,11,TRBV6-6,ASSYSSGNTIY
TRBJ2-5,13,TRBV19,ASSLQTGLAQTQY
TRBJ2-5,13,TRBV12-3/TRBV12-4,ASSPQAGSQETQY
TRBJ2-3,12,TRBV5-8,ASSYRQGTDTQY
TRBJ1-2,13,TRBV7-9,ASSFEQAGFYGYT
TRBJ2-7,15,TRBV5-1,ASSLPNLTGALYEQY
TRBJ2-6,12,TRBV19,ASRTDRATNVLT
TRBJ1-5,15,TRBV21-1,ASSKGGTGQSNQPQH
TRBJ1-2,9,TRBV12-3/TRBV12-4,ASMGNYGYT
TRBJ2-7,13,TRBV10-3,AIGLLQNPIYEQY
TRBJ2-1,9,TRBV29-1,SASQGTGQF